The 8 T cell receptor beta chains below come from one sample, sequenced in a study of blood T cell repertoires in COVID-19. The data were produced by immunoSEQ multiplex PCR, yet TCRdb's version contains in-frame clones alone and is incomplete. The sample lists 150,000 to 200,000 clones, approximately 79% occurring once. The sequencing input was peripheral blood. The receptors were gathered from a woman aged 35 to 49 with COVID-19, enrolled during active disease.

The chain links TRBV14 to TRBJ2-2, with 14 nucleotides matching TRBD2. The germline V gene has CDR1 SGHDN and CDR2 FVKESK. The CDR3 is made up of 19 amino acids. With V trimmed by 3 bases and J by 3 bases, 9 bases remained unmatched. CDR3 in amino acids: CASSHPGLAGVGYTGELFF. In DNA, the CDR3 is TGTGCCAGCAGCCACCCGGGACTAGCGGGGGTCGGTTACACCGGGGAGCTGTTTTTT.

The genes are TRBV7-9 and TRBJ1-2; weak D call: TRBD1 (5 bases). The V gene lost 1 base and the J gene lost 5 bases, with 14 bases spanning the gap. The CDR3 is 15 amino acids. CDR1 and CDR2 (germline): SEHNR, FQNEAQ (reference sequence). CDR3 in DNA: TGTGCCAGCAGCTTAGAAGACAGTGGGCTTTATGGCTACACCTTC. Protein sequence: CASSLEDSGLYGYTF.

The chain recombines TRBV6-5 with TRBJ2-1, with D tentatively TRBD2 (5 bases). Germline V gene lookup returns CDR1 MNHEY and CDR2 SVGAGI. CDR3 size: 16 residues. V lost 2 bases and J 9 bases, leaving 20 bases between the germline ends. CDR3 sequence (DNA): TGTGCCAGCAGTTACGGTATTCCGGTCGGAGGAGTTGAGCAGTTCTTC. Translating gives CASSYGIPVGGVEQFF.

V gene TRBV30 combines with J gene TRBJ1-1; D is perhaps TRBD1 (5 bases). Deletions cut 4 bases from V and 2 bases from J, with 17 bases between. Germline V gene lookup returns CDR1 GTSNPN and CDR2 SVGIG (reference sequence). This CDR3 is 15 amino acids long. The CDR3 DNA sequence: TGTGCCTGGAAACCCTTCACAGGTCTTAACACTGAAGCTTTCTTT. Amino acid sequence: CAWKPFTGLNTEAFF.

The CDR3: CASYWTSENYEQYF. CDR3 nucleotide sequence: TGTGCCAGTTACTGGACTAGCGAAAACTACGAGCAGTACTTC. The chain combines TRBV6-5 with TRBJ2-7, with 9 bases fitting TRBD2. V shed 9 bases, J shed 3 bases, and the junction held 9 bases outside the gene matches. The germline gives CDR1 MNHEY, CDR2 SVGAGI. The CDR3 runs 14 residues.

This rearrangement joins TRBV7-9 to TRBJ1-1; 7 bases are shared with TRBD1. Losses at the gene ends were 2 bases for V and 1 base for J; bases not matched to a gene: 7. The CDR3 extends over 16 amino acids. The germline V gene has CDR1 SEHNR and CDR2 FQNEAQ (reference sequence). The CDR3 DNA is TGTGCCAGCAGCTTATGGACAGGATGGGGGAACACTGAAGCTTTCTTT. It yields the protein CASSLWTGWGNTEAFF.

This clone has a handful of counts. This chain connects TRBV23-1 to TRBJ1-5; D is unclear. TRBV23-1 is marked as an open reading frame, function uncertain. V was trimmed by 0 bases and J by 5 bases, leaving 8 bases between them. This CDR3 is 14 amino acids long. CDR3 residues: CASSQSGSDQPQHF. CDR3 nucleotide sequence: TGCGCCAGCAGTCAATCCGGGTCGGATCAGCCCCAGCATTTT.

This rearrangement joins TRBV29-1 to TRBJ2-7; 8 bases align to TRBD2. There are 13 residues in the CDR3. The ends lost 7 bases at V and 0 bases at J; junction bases unmatched: 5. CDR1 and CDR2 from the germline V gene are SQVTM and ANQGSEA. The CDR3 nucleotides read TGCAGCGCCCGCGGGAGGTCCTCCTACGAGCAGTACTTC. This gives the protein CSARGRSSYEQYF.